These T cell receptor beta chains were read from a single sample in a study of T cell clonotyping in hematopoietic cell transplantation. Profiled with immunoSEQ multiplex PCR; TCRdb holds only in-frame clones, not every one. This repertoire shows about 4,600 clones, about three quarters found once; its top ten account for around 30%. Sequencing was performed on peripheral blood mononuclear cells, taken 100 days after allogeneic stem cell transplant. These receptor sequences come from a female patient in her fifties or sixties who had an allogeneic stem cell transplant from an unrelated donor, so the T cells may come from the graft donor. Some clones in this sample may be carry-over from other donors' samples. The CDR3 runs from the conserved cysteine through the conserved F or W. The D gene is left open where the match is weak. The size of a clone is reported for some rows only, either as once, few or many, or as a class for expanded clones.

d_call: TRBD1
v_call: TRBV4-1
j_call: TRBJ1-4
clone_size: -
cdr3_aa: CASSQEGTGTEKLFF
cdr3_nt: TGCGCCAGCAGCCAAGAGGGGACAGGGACCGAAAAACTGTTTTTT

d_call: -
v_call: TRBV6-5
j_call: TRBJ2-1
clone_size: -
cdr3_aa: CASSYGNEQFF
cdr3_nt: TGTGCCAGCAGTTACGGCAATGAGCAGTTCTTC

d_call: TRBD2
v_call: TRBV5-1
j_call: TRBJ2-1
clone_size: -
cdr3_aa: CASSLATSGGSSYNEQFF
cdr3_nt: TGCGCCAGCAGCTTGGCGACTAGCGGGGGGAGCTCCTACAATGAGCAGTTCTTC

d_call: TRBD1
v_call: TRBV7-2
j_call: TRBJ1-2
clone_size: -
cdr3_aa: CASSLTGGPFYGYTF
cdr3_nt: TGTGCCAGCAGCTTAACAGGGGGTCCTTTCTATGGCTACACCTTC

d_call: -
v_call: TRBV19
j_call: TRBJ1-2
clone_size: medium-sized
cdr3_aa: CASSIGTWAAHGYTF
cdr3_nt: TGTGCCAGTAGTATAGGCACGTGGGCGGCCCATGGCTACACCTTC

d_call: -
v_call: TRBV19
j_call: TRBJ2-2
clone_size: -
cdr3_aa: CAASPGNTGELFF
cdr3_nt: TGTGCCGCTAGTCCCGGGAACACCGGGGAGCTGTTTTTT

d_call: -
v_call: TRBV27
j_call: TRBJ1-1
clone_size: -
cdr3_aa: CASMTGKVEAFF
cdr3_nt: TGTGCCAGCATGACGGGGAAGGTCGAAGCTTTCTTT

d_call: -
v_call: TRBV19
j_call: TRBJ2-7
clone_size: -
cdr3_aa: CASRGTPSSYEQYF
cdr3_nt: TGTGCCTCCAGGGGCACTCCCAGCTCCTACGAGCAGTACTTC

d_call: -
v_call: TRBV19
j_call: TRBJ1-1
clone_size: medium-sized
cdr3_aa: CAAATGGTEAFF
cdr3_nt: TGTGCCGCCGCCACGGGGGGCACTGAAGCTTTCTTT

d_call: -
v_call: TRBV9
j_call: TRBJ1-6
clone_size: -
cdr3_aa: CASSVEQGSYNSPLHF
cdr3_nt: TGTGCCAGCAGCGTAGAACAGGGCTCCTATAATTCACCCCTCCACTTT

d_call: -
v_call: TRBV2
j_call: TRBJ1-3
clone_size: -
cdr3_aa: CASSTGYGNTIYF
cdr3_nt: TGTGCCAGCTCGACAGGCTATGGAAACACCATATATTTT

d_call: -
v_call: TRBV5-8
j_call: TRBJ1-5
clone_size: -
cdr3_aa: CASSLAARWNQPQHF
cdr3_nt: TGTGCCAGCAGTCTCGCAGCCCGATGGAATCAGCCCCAGCATTTT

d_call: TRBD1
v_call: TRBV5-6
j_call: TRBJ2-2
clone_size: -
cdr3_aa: CASSLSRQGAGTGELFF
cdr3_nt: TGTGCCAGCAGCTTGTCTCGTCAGGGGGCGGGCACCGGGGAGCTGTTTTTT

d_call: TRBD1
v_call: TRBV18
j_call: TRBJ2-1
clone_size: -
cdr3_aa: CASSPLDRDDEQFF
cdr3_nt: TGTGCCAGCTCACCTCTCGACAGGGACGATGAGCAGTTCTTC

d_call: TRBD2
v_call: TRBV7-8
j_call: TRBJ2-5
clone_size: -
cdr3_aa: CASRHPSGGVGETQYF
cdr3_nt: TGTGCCAGCAGACACCCTAGCGGGGGGGTGGGAGAGACCCAGTACTTC

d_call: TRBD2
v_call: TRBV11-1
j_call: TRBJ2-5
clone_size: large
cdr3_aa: CASSPGGVETQYF
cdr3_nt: TGTGCCAGCAGCCCTGGGGGGGTCGAGACCCAGTACTTC

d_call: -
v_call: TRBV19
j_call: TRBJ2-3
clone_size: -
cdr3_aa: CASSPSGGTDTQYF
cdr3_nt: TGTGCCAGTAGTCCCTCGGGGGGCACAGATACGCAGTATTTT

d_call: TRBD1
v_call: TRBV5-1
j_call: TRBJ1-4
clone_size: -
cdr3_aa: CASSPSRDRDGGTNEKLFF
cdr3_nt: TGCGCCAGCAGCCCGTCCCGGGACAGGGACGGGGGAACTAATGAAAAACTGTTTTTT

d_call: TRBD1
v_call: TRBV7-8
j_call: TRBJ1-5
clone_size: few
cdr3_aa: CASSLPAGDSGNQPQHF
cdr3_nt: TGTGCCAGCAGCTTACCCGCGGGGGACAGCGGCAATCAGCCCCAGCATTTT

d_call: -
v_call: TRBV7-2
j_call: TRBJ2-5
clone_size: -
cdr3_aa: CASSLGGGPETQYF
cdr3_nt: TGTGCCAGCAGCTTAGGAGGGGGACCGGAGACCCAGTACTTC

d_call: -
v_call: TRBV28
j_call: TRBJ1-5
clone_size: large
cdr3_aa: CASSLDRGNQPQHF
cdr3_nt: TGTGCCAGCAGTTTAGACAGAGGCAATCAGCCCCAGCATTTT

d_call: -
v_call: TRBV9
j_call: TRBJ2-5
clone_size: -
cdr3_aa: CASSFRGETQYF
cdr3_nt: TGTGCCAGCAGCTTCCGGGGAGAGACCCAGTACTTC